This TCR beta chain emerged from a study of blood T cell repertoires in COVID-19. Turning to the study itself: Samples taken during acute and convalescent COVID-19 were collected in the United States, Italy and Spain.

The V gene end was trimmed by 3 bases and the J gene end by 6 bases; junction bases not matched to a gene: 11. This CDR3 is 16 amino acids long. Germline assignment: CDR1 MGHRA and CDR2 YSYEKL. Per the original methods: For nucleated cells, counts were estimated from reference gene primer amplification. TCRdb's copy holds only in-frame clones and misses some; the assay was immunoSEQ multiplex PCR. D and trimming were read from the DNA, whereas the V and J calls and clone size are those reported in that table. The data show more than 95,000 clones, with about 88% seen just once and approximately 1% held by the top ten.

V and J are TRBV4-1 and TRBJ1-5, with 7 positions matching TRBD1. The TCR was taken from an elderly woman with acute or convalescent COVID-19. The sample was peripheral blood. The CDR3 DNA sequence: TGCGCCAGCAGCCAGGGGGACAGCGGAGGTGGTCAGCCCCAGCATTTT. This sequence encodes CASSQGDSGGGQPQHF.